These 31 T cell receptor beta chains came from one sample sequenced in a study of metastatic and nonmetastatic thyroid tumors. TCRdb re-clonotyped the PCR reads through MiXCR. This sample yields more than 6,000 clones, of which about a sixth are seen a single time; around 10% belongs to the top ten. No patient received treatment before thyroid surgery. Input material: tumor tissue. The source is a male donor with papillary thyroid cancer or a benign thyroid nodule (not recorded which). Some clones in this sample may be carry-over from other donors' samples.

V usage is TRBV6-1 and J usage is TRBJ1-2, with a possible D match to TRBD1 (5 bases). The CDR3 runs to 12 residues. V dropped 10 bases and J dropped 5 bases, with 14 bases sitting between them. Germline CDR1 is MNHNS and CDR2 is SASEGT. The CDR3 spells CANSFKGYGYTF. CDR3 nucleotide sequence: TGTGCCAACAGCTTTAAGGGGTATGGCTACACCTTC.

This clone was counted many times. The chain is built from TRBV20-1 and TRBJ2-7, with 7 positions matching TRBD1. The V gene end was trimmed by 2 bases and the J gene end by 3 bases; junction bases not matched to a gene: 1. CDR1 and CDR2 (germline): DFQATT, SNEGSKA (reference sequence). CDR3 length equals 12 residues. The CDR3 is CSARWDSYEQYF. In DNA, the CDR3 is TGCAGTGCTAGATGGGACAGCTACGAGCAGTACTTC.

The rearrangement links TRBV12-5 to TRBJ1-2; maybe TRBD1 (5 bases). Germline V gene lookup returns CDR1 LGHNT and CDR2 FRNRAP. CDR3 length: 15 amino acids. V was trimmed by 1 base and J by 0 bases, leaving 9 bases between them. CDR3 nucleotide sequence: TGTGCTAGTGGTTTGGATACAGGTTCTAACTATGGCTACACCTTC. This translates into CASGLDTGSNYGYTF.

Sample share makes this clone medium-sized. The chain has TRBV27 and TRBJ1-6, with TRBD1 matching 9 bases. J gave up 7 bases and V 6 bases, and 10 bases lay outside the gene matches. The V gene's germline CDR1 is MNHEY and CDR2 SMNVEV (reference sequence). The length of the CDR3 is 16 residues. CDR3 sequence reads: CASSFTGGARNSPLHF. For the CDR3, the DNA is TGTGCCAGCAGCTTTACAGGGGGCGCGAGAAATTCACCCCTCCACTTT.

This clone was picked up many times. The chain has TRBV6-1 and TRBJ2-3; no firm D call. This CDR3 comprises 10 residues. Germline CDR1 MNHNS, CDR2 SASEGT. Between the trimmed V and J ends, which lost 7 bases and 3 bases, there was a span of 2 bases. The CDR3 loop reads CASKTDTQYF. As DNA, the CDR3 is TGTGCCAGCAAGACAGATACGCAGTATTTT.

J is TRBJ2-1 and V is TRBV6-4; TRBD2 matches at 8 bases. The germline gives CDR1 MRHNA, CDR2 SNTAGT. The CDR3 extends over 16 amino acids. The V gene end was trimmed by 4 bases and the J gene end by 4 bases; junction bases not matched to a gene: 9. In DNA form, the CDR3 reads TGTGCCAGCAGTGTCGGAGCGGGAGTTGGGTACAATGAGCAGTTCTTC. Its translation is CASSVGAGVGYNEQFF.

V is TRBV7-2 and J is TRBJ1-5; 9 positions agree with TRBD1. Germline V gives CDR1 SGHTA, CDR2 FQGNSA. The length of the CDR3 is 15 residues. Trimming took 1 base from V and 9 from J; bases not matched to a gene: 7. CDR3 residues: CASSLEETGGLPQHF. Written as DNA, the CDR3 is TGTGCCAGCAGCTTAGAGGAGACAGGGGGTTTGCCCCAGCATTTT.

With regard to this clone: One end of the junction varies from germline; a read error may be responsible. CDR3 residues: CASSVTQGSTGAFF. The CDR3 DNA reads as TGTGCCAGCAGTGTCACCCAGGGTTCCACTGGAGCTTTCTTT. The chain combines TRBV7-3 with TRBJ1-1; possibly TRBD1 for D (5 bases). Germline V lookup: CDR1 SGHTA, CDR2 FQGTGA. This CDR3 is built from 14 residues.

This clone was seen at least ten times. The chain uses TRBV9 and TRBJ2-7; 8 bases line up with TRBD1. Germline trimming cut 1 base from V and 1 base from J; bases unmatched to any gene: 4. The CDR3 extends over 15 amino acids. Germline values: CDR1 SGDLS, CDR2 YYNGEE. The CDR3 bases are TGTGCCAGCAGCGTACCAGGACAGGGATCCTACGAGCAGTACTTC. Translated, it gives CASSVPGQGSYEQYF.

There are a few counts of this clone. This chain connects TRBV6-1 to TRBJ1-4, with a weak D call TRBD1 (6 bases). V was shortened by 4 bases and J by 11 bases, with 14 bases between the two germline ends. The length of the CDR3 is 13 residues. Germline V gene sequence: CDR1 MNHNS, CDR2 SASEGT. The chain's CDR3 is CASSVAEGQKLFF. In DNA, the CDR3 is TGTGCCAGCAGTGTAGCAGAAGGACAGAAACTGTTTTTT.

This clone was picked up one time. This chain links TRBV7-9 with TRBJ1-1; D remains ambiguous. Germline values: CDR1 SEHNR, CDR2 FQNEAQ (reference sequence). The V end was cut by 5 bases, the J end by 4 bases, with 17 bases between. This CDR3 has 15 residues. The CDR3 region is CASSPEKSSGTEAFF. DNA for the CDR3: TGTGCCAGCAGCCCAGAAAAATCCAGCGGCACTGAAGCTTTCTTT.

There are many counts of this clone. The chain couples TRBV4-1 to TRBJ1-2, with unresolved D. Germline lookup yields CDR1 MGHRA and CDR2 YSYEKL. Trimming stripped 7 bases from V and 4 bases from J, with 16 bases between. The CDR3 length is 14 residues. The CDR3 protein is CASTSLTGFYGYTF. For the CDR3, the DNA is TGCGCCAGCACCTCGCTAACCGGGTTCTATGGCTACACCTTC.

V usage is TRBV20-1 and J usage is TRBJ2-2, with 9 bases matching TRBD2. The trim removed 6 bases at V and 2 bases at J, leaving 4 bases unmatched. This CDR3 has 14 amino acids. CDR1 DFQATT and CDR2 SNEGSKA come from the germline V gene (reference sequence). CDR3 DNA: TGCAGTGCCCAAGCGGGGGGTAACACCGGGGAGCTGTTTTTT. This translates into CSAQAGGNTGELFF.

The table lists this clone with a few counts. The chain joins TRBV12-1 to TRBJ2-7; the listed D gene, TRBD1, was not tested against the DNA. TRBV12-1 is marked as a pseudogene. The CDR3 has 14 residues. CDR3 coding DNA: TGTGCCAGCAGCCCGTGGGACATGGTTTACGAGCAGTACTTC. Protein sequence: CASSPWDMVYEQYF.

This clone was observed a handful of times. The chain carries TRBV12-3 or TRBV12-4 and TRBJ2-3; no clear D gene. The CDR3 loop spans 15 amino acids. V was trimmed by 3 bases and J by 2 bases, leaving 12 bases between them. The chain's CDR3 is CASSFHSALTDTQYF. The DNA for the CDR3 is TGTGCCAGCAGTTTCCATTCAGCCCTCACAGATACGCAGTATTTT.

The genes are TRBV20-1 and TRBJ1-1; no firm D call. The CDR3 has 15 residues. Germline CDR1 reads DFQATT; CDR2 reads SNEGSKA (reference sequence). Trimming stripped 5 bases from V and 0 bases from J, with 16 bases between. CDR3 in amino acids: CSAPPRGYMNTEAFF. The DNA for the CDR3 is TGCAGTGCTCCCCCCCGGGGATACATGAACACTGAAGCTTTCTTT.

For this clone: The junction departs from germline at one end; a sequencing error may be responsible. This chain links TRBV6-1 with TRBJ2-7, with D perhaps matching TRBD1 (7 bases). There are 12 residues in the CDR3. Per the germline V gene, CDR1 is MNHNS and CDR2 is SASEGT. CDR3 amino acids: CASSFDRDSGNF. For the CDR3, the DNA is TGTGCCAGCAGCTTCGACAGGGACTCTGGTAACTTC.

This clone was detected many times. The chain is built from TRBV5-8 and TRBJ2-2; D remains ambiguous. In germline, CDR1 is SGHTS, CDR2 YDEGEE. The CDR3 has 16 residues. V dropped 4 bases and J dropped 2 bases, with 15 bases sitting between them. The CDR3 sequence: CASSRKPGHNTGELFF. In DNA form, the CDR3 reads TGTGCCAGCAGCCGAAAGCCGGGTCATAACACCGGGGAGCTGTTTTTT.

Many counts were recorded for this clone. The chain carries TRBV7-2 and TRBJ2-3; tentative D call: TRBD2 (6 bases). V dropped 5 bases and J dropped 6 bases, with 18 bases sitting between them. The germline V gene has CDR1 SGHTA and CDR2 FQGNSA. The CDR3 extends over 15 amino acids. The CDR3 region is CASSRRGSQGDTQYF. The DNA for the CDR3 is TGTGCCAGCAGCAGGCGGGGATCACAAGGGGATACGCAGTATTTT.

By frequency in the sample, this clone is medium-sized. This CDR3 is CASILTADSGNTIYF. DNA of the CDR3: TGTGCCAGCATCCTGACCGCGGACTCTGGAAACACCATATATTTT. V gene TRBV6-1 combines with J gene TRBJ1-3; D is uncertain. V was pared by 7 bases and J by 0 bases, with 13 bases between. The germline CDR1 and CDR2 sequences are MNHNS and SASEGT. The CDR3 runs to 15 residues.

A word on this clone: A much larger clone lies one base from this, so it may be a read error. Other nucleotide sequences from this sample produce the same CDR3. The chain recombines TRBV5-4 with TRBJ2-5; D is ambiguous. The V gene's germline CDR1 is SGHNT and CDR2 YYREEE (reference sequence). V was cut by 4 bases and J by 2 bases, with 12 bases left in between. The CDR3 has 14 residues. CDR3 in amino acids: CASSHRTEQETQYF. In DNA, the CDR3 is TGTGCCAGCAGCCACCGTACAGAGCAAGAGACCCAGTACTTC.

This clone is deemed medium-sized. The chain links TRBV15 to TRBJ2-2, with TRBD2 as a possible D gene (5 bases). Trimming shortened V by 1 base and J by 7 bases, and 10 bases separated the two germline ends. CDR1 LNHNV and CDR2 YYDKDF come from the germline V gene (reference sequence). There are 14 residues in the CDR3. The CDR3 loop is CATSRVLRDGELFF. The CDR3 DNA follows: TGTGCCACCAGCAGAGTGTTGAGGGACGGGGAGCTGTTTTTT.

The chain recombines TRBV2 with TRBJ2-1, with D perhaps being TRBD1 or TRBD2 (6 bases each). V was shortened by 5 bases and J by 5 bases, with 28 bases between the two germline ends. The germline V gene has CDR1 SNHLY and CDR2 FYNNEI. The CDR3 runs to 19 residues. The CDR3 protein is CASSQPPGRGRGANNEQFF. Written as DNA, the CDR3 is TGTGCCAGCAGTCAACCCCCCGGCAGGGGAAGGGGGGCCAACAATGAGCAGTTCTTC.

This clone qualifies as medium-sized. The chain links TRBV7-3 to TRBJ1-6; unclear D gene. Germline V gene data show CDR1 as SGHTA and CDR2 as FQGTGA. With 2 bases removed from V and 7 bases from J, the gap between germline ends came to 6 bases. The CDR3 sequence is 13 residues long. The CDR3 DNA reads TGTGCCAGCAGCTTATCCAGGAATTCACCCCTCCACTTT. It codes for CASSLSRNSPLHF.

This clone qualifies as medium-sized. The rearrangement joins TRBV28 to TRBJ2-3, with D unclear. V was clipped by 6 bases and J by 5 bases, with 15 bases between them. The CDR3 contains 14 residues. The germline V gene encodes CDR1 MDHEN and CDR2 SYDVKM. CDR3 DNA: TGTGCCAGCAGCCCTGGCGGTCTCATAGATACGCAGTATTTT. Its protein product is CASSPGGLIDTQYF.

This chain joins TRBV4-1 and TRBJ2-3, with 15 positions matching TRBD2. CDR1 is MGHRA and CDR2 is YSYEKL in the germline V gene. This CDR3 is 16 amino acids long. The V and J ends lost 4 bases and 3 bases, in that order; junction bases with no gene match: 2. The CDR3 loop is CASSRGLAGGTDTQYF. CDR3 DNA: TGCGCCAGCAGCCGAGGACTAGCGGGAGGGACAGATACGCAGTATTTT.

In the case of this clone: At one boundary the junction diverges from the germline segment, which might be a read error. This rearrangement joins TRBV4-3 to TRBJ1-3; D gene uncertain. This CDR3 region has 15 residues. Germline CDR1 and CDR2: LGHNA and YSLEER. The CDR3 sequence: CASSSGSSSGDTIYF. CDR3 in DNA: TGCGCCAGCAGCTCGGGTTCGAGCTCTGGAGACACCATTTATTTT.

This clone has at least ten counts. This chain links TRBV29-1 with TRBJ1-2; 7 nucleotides match TRBD1. Germline CDR1 and CDR2: SQVTM and ANQGSEA. J gave up 8 bases and V 4 bases, and 10 bases lay outside the gene matches. This CDR3 is 13 amino acids long. Here the CDR3 reads CSVGWDRGDGYTF. DNA of the CDR3: TGCAGCGTTGGCTGGGACAGAGGAGACGGCTACACCTTC. The variable domain in full, completed from reference TRBV29-1 and TRBJ1-2, reads SAVISQKPSRDICQRGTSLTIQCQVDSQVTMMFWYRQQPGQSLTLIATANQGSEATYESGFVIDKFPISRPNLTFSTLTVSNMSPEDSSIYLCSVGWDRGDGYTFGSGTRLTVV.

This clone was observed a handful of times. The chain has TRBV6-1 and TRBJ2-5; TRBD1 matches 8 bases. V trimming: 0 bases; J trimming: 4 bases; junction bases outside the gene matches: 4. The CDR3 is made up of 15 amino acids. Looked up from germline, CDR1 is MNHNS and CDR2 is SASEGT. CDR3 coding DNA: TGTGCCAGCAGTGAAGCCAGGGGGCCTGGAGAGACCCAGTACTTC. It encodes CASSEARGPGETQYF.

This clone was recorded a few times. Being one base from a much bigger clone, this may be a read error. V is TRBV28 and J is TRBJ1-2, with 7 bases matching TRBD1. With 5 bases clipped from V and 10 bases from J, the junction kept 16 bases outside the gene matches. CDR1 and CDR2 from the germline V gene are MDHEN and SYDVKM. CDR3 length equals 15 residues. In nucleotides, the CDR3 is TGTGCCAGCAGTGCCATCAGTGGACAGCAGGGGGACTACACCTTC. Translating gives CASSAISGQQGDYTF.

Within the sample, this clone is medium-sized (0.01 to 0.1%). This chain connects TRBV7-2 to TRBJ2-1; TRBD2 aligns across 8 bases. The length of the CDR3 is 16 residues. Germline V gene data show CDR1 as SGHTA and CDR2 as FQGNSA. V lost 0 bases and J lost 9; bases outside the gene matches: 10. The CDR3 bases are TGTGCCAGCAGCTTAGCGCCCAGCGGGAGATTGGCTGAGCAGTTCTTC. Translation: CASSLAPSGRLAEQFF.